This entry lists 27 T cell receptor beta chains sequenced from one sample in a study of T cell responses to AZD1222 COVID-19 vaccine. Assay: immunoSEQ multiplex PCR; the TCRdb copy retains only in-frame clones and omits some. The sample holds around 100,000 clones, approximately 87% seen once. The sequencing here drew on peripheral blood, taken on day 0 of AZD1222 vaccination. The receptors come from an adult in good health.

This chain joins TRBV30 and TRBJ2-7; D is unclear. There are 14 residues in the CDR3. Between the trimmed V and J ends, which lost 0 bases and 5 bases, there was a span of 14 bases. Per the germline V gene, CDR1 is GTSNPN and CDR2 is SVGIG (reference sequence). CDR3 sequence (DNA): TGTGCCTGGAGTGTAGACGTGACCGGACACGAGCAGTACTTC. Translation: CAWSVDVTGHEQYF.

The chain has TRBV30 and TRBJ1-2, with D uncertain. Trimming took 0 bases from V and 2 from J, leaving 13 bases between them. The CDR3 is made up of 15 amino acids. Germline lookup yields CDR1 GTSNPN and CDR2 SVGIG (reference sequence). The CDR3 DNA is TGTGCCTGGAGTGTACCCCTCACTTCGAACTATGGCTACACCTTC. This sequence encodes CAWSVPLTSNYGYTF.

The chain is built from TRBV5-1 and TRBJ2-4; D possibly corresponds to TRBD2 (5 bases). The CDR3 is made up of 15 amino acids. In germline, CDR1 is SGHRS, CDR2 YFSETQ. The V end was cut by 5 bases, the J end by 5 bases, with 17 bases between. Here the CDR3 DNA reads TGCGCCAGCAGGGGAGACCGGCTAGGCGAAAACATTCAGTACTTC. As protein: CASRGDRLGENIQYF.

V is TRBV7-3 and J is TRBJ1-1; D possibly corresponds to TRBD1 (5 bases). The V gene's germline CDR1 is SGHTA and CDR2 FQGTGA. V lost 4 bases and J 5 bases, leaving 11 bases between the germline ends. The CDR3 contains 13 residues. CDR3 amino acids: CASSSSGLTEAFF. As DNA, the CDR3 is TGTGCCAGCAGCTCGTCGGGGCTGACTGAAGCTTTCTTT.

The chain links TRBV4-1 to TRBJ1-5; D is unresolved. CDR3 length: 13 residues. Germline CDR1 and CDR2: MGHRA and YSYEKL. Trimming cost V 3 bases and J 5 bases, with 8 bases left between them. The CDR3 loop reads CASSHGGYQPQHF. CDR3 coding DNA: TGCGCCAGCAGCCACGGCGGATATCAGCCCCAGCATTTT.

The genes are TRBV7-3 and TRBJ2-1; D possibly uses TRBD1 or TRBD2 (5 bases each). The germline CDR1 and CDR2 sequences are SGHTA and FQGTGA. This CDR3 is 15 amino acids long. V shed 5 bases and J shed 9 bases, with 20 bases lying between them. DNA for the CDR3: TGTGCCAGCAGCCCCGGCGGGTCCAACAGGCGTGAGCAGTTCTTC. Translating gives CASSPGGSNRREQFF. The whole variable domain, filled in from reference TRBV7-3 and TRBJ2-1, reads GAGVSQTPSNKVTEKGKYVELRCDPISGHTALYWYRQSLGQGPEFLIYFQGTGAADDSGLPNDRFFAVRPEGSVSTLKIQRTERGDSAVYLCASSPGGSNRREQFFGPGTRLTVL.

The sample holds a few counts of this clone. This chain joins TRBV7-9 and TRBJ2-7, with D hard to call. Germline V lookup: CDR1 SEHNR, CDR2 FQNEAQ (reference sequence). The CDR3 has 15 residues. V was shortened by 5 bases and J by 0 bases, with 14 bases between the two germline ends. The DNA for the CDR3 is TGTGCCAGCAGCCAAGAGACCGTAAGCTCCTACGAGCAGTACTTC. It specifies CASSQETVSSYEQYF.

This clone was observed a few times. This sequence joins TRBV3-1 (or the pseudogene TRBV3-2) and TRBJ1-3; D uncertain. V shed 0 bases and J shed 0 bases, with 15 bases lying between them. The germline V gene encodes CDR1 LGHDT and CDR2 YNNKEL (reference sequence). This CDR3 comprises 18 residues. CDR3 region: CASSQDAFPGFSGNTIYF. The CDR3 DNA reads as TGTGCCAGCAGCCAAGACGCTTTTCCTGGATTCTCTGGAAACACCATATATTTT.

This clone was seen a handful of times. The chain couples TRBV7-2 to TRBJ2-7; D is unresolved. The CDR3 loop spans 12 amino acids. Deletions cut 5 bases from V and 3 bases from J, with 8 bases between. CDR1 SGHTA and CDR2 FQGNSA come from the germline V gene. In nucleotides, the CDR3 is TGTGCCAGCAGCCCTCAAAACTACGAGCAGTACTTC. Translating gives CASSPQNYEQYF.

This clone was observed once. The V and J genes are TRBV6-5 and TRBJ1-1; tentative D call: TRBD1 (5 bases). This CDR3 is 13 amino acids long. Trimming removed 6 bases from V and 5 bases from J, with 13 bases in between. The V gene's germline CDR1 is MNHEY and CDR2 SVGAGI. As DNA, the CDR3 is TGTGCCAGCAGGGCGGCGGGGGGTACTGAAGCTTTCTTT. This gives the protein CASRAAGGTEAFF.

This chain joins TRBV7-9 and TRBJ2-3, with 8 bases identical to TRBD1. The CDR3 has 14 residues. From germline, CDR1 is SEHNR and CDR2 FQNEAQ (reference sequence). Trimming at V came to 10 bases and at J to 2 bases, leaving 8 bases not matched to a gene. The chain's CDR3 is CAIPTGGNTDTQYF. The CDR3 DNA is TGTGCCATCCCCACAGGGGGGAACACAGATACGCAGTATTTT.

This clone was observed once. The chain employs TRBV5-4 and TRBJ2-6; 8 bases match TRBD2. The V gene end was trimmed by 1 base and the J gene end by 0 bases; junction bases not matched to a gene: 3. Germline assignment: CDR1 SGHNT and CDR2 YYREEE (reference sequence). The CDR3 contains 17 residues. The chain's CDR3 is CASSLSGGPSGANVLTF. CDR3 nucleotides: TGTGCCAGCAGCTTGTCGGGGGGGCCCTCTGGGGCCAACGTCCTGACTTTC.

The chain employs TRBV6-6 and TRBJ1-2, with D possibly TRBD1 on 5 matching bases. In germline, CDR1 is MNHNY, CDR2 SVGAGI (reference sequence). V gave up 0 bases and J gave up 6 bases, with 14 bases separating them. The CDR3 sequence is 15 residues long. For the CDR3, the DNA is TGTGCCAGCAGTTACTCTCGTTGGCAGGGTAATGGCTACACCTTC. Translated: CASSYSRWQGNGYTF.

The chain employs TRBV6-5 and TRBJ1-2; D is possibly TRBD1 (5 bases). The V and J ends lost 0 bases and 4 bases respectively, with 12 bases between them. Germline V gives CDR1 MNHEY, CDR2 SVGAGI. The CDR3 is 15 amino acids. This chain's CDR3 is CASSYSIPGIYGYTF. The CDR3 bases are TGTGCCAGCAGTTACTCGATTCCAGGGATCTATGGCTACACCTTC.

The J gene is TRBJ2-1, the V gene TRBV9; D gene uncertain. The CDR3 is made up of 12 amino acids. Per germline, CDR1 SGDLS and CDR2 YYNGEE. The germline V and J ends were trimmed by 5 bases and 3 bases, with 6 bases remaining between them. DNA for the CDR3: TGTGCCAGCAGTAACCTCTACAATGAGCAGTTCTTC. It translates to CASSNLYNEQFF. Looking up the rest from reference TRBV9 and TRBJ2-1 gives the full variable domain: DSGVTQTPKHLITATGQRVTLRCSPRSGDLSVYWYQQSLDQGLQFLIQYYNGEERAKGNILERFSAQQFPDLHSELNLSSLELGDSALYFCASSNLYNEQFFGPGTRLTVL.

This chain joins TRBV20-1 and TRBJ2-1; D unresolved. Trimming left V 2 bases short and J 5 bases short, with 4 bases between. From germline, CDR1 is DFQATT and CDR2 SNEGSKA (reference sequence). The CDR3 consists of 11 residues. For the CDR3, the DNA is TGCAGTGCTAGATCCAACAATGAGCAGTTCTTC. Amino acid sequence: CSARSNNEQFF.

The chain combines TRBV10-2 with TRBJ2-7; the D is unclear. Germline CDR1 WSHSY, CDR2 SAAADI. The length of the CDR3 is 11 residues. With 6 bases removed from V and 2 bases from J, the gap between germline ends came to 5 bases. CDR3 amino acids: CASRVAYEQYF. CDR3 sequence (DNA): TGCGCCAGCAGAGTAGCCTACGAGCAGTACTTC.

The rearrangement uses TRBV7-2 and TRBJ1-6; D gene ambiguous. The ends were cut back, 1 base at V and 7 bases at J, with 5 bases in the middle. Germline loops: CDR1 SGHTA, CDR2 FQGNSA. The CDR3 runs to 13 residues. CDR3 protein: CASSLDPNSPLHF. The CDR3 nucleotides read TGTGCCAGCAGCTTAGACCCGAATTCACCCCTCCACTTT.

J is TRBJ1-6 and V is TRBV7-9; D not resolved. The CDR3 is 12 amino acids. Germline V lookup: CDR1 SEHNR, CDR2 FQNEAQ (reference sequence). V gave up 5 bases and J gave up 9 bases, with 8 bases separating them. The CDR3 coding sequence is TGTGCCAGCAGCCCAGGAACTTCACCCCTCCACTTT. This translates into CASSPGTSPLHF.

The chain uses TRBV2 and TRBJ1-1, with D perhaps matching TRBD1 (5 bases). CDR1 and CDR2 (germline): SNHLY, FYNNEI. Trimming removed 6 bases at V and 4 bases at J, with 12 bases between. The CDR3 has 13 residues. The CDR3 reads CASSQDKSTEAFF. For the CDR3, the DNA is TGTGCCAGCAGCCAGGACAAAAGCACTGAAGCTTTCTTT.

This chain connects TRBV19 to TRBJ1-4, with unresolved D. Trimming cost V 3 bases and J 0 bases, with 11 bases left between them. CDR1 and CDR2 from the germline V gene are LNHDA and SQIVND (reference sequence). This CDR3 comprises 16 residues. CDR3: CASSISGPATNEKLFF. Here the CDR3 DNA reads TGTGCCAGTAGTATTTCGGGTCCTGCAACTAATGAAAAACTGTTTTTT.

This clone was observed a single time. V gene TRBV5-1 combines with J gene TRBJ2-7; no clear D gene. The CDR3 consists of 16 residues. V was cut by 3 bases and J by 0 bases, with 16 bases left in between. From germline, CDR1 is SGHRS and CDR2 YFSETQ. DNA for the CDR3: TGCGCCAGCAGCTCAACCCTAGTGACAAACTCCTACGAGCAGTACTTC. It yields the protein CASSSTLVTNSYEQYF.

This chain joins TRBV7-3 and TRBJ1-2; D is perhaps TRBD1 (6 bases). Germline loops: CDR1 SGHTA, CDR2 FQGTGA. The CDR3 runs 13 residues. The V gene lost 8 bases and the J gene lost 0 bases, with 10 bases spanning the gap. The CDR3 spells CASGTGSNYGYTF. CDR3 nucleotides: TGTGCCAGCGGAACAGGGTCTAACTATGGCTACACCTTC.

On this clone itself: The junction departs from germline at one end; a sequencing error may be responsible. The same CDR3 also results from other DNA sequences found in this sample. The chain recombines TRBV10-1 with TRBJ2-2; 7 bases match TRBD1. This CDR3 spans 16 amino acids. Germline V gene sequence: CDR1 WNHNN, CDR2 SYGVQD (reference sequence). Written as DNA, the CDR3 is TGCGCCAGCCCTCGAATAGGACAGGATCGTACCGGGGAACTGTTTTTT. Translation: CASPRIGQDRTGELFF.

This rearrangement joins TRBV7-8 to TRBJ1-6, with D hard to call. Trimming removed 2 bases at V and 7 bases at J, with 15 bases between. Germline loops: CDR1 SGHVS, CDR2 FQNEAQ. The CDR3 is 16 residues long. The CDR3 reads CASSLHQRRRNSPLHF. CDR3 nucleotides: TGTGCCAGCAGCTTACATCAAAGGAGAAGAAATTCACCCCTCCACTTT.

The chain uses TRBV25-1 and TRBJ2-1; D is ambiguous. CDR3 length: 13 amino acids. Germline CDR1 and CDR2: MGHDK and SYGVNS. Trimming left V 2 bases short and J 6 bases short, with 8 bases between. The CDR3 DNA follows: TGTGCCAGCAGTGAAAATCTAGGCAATGAGCAGTTCTTC. Its protein is CASSENLGNEQFF.

This chain connects TRBV6-2 or TRBV6-3 to TRBJ2-7; perhaps TRBD2 as D (6 bases). With 6 bases removed from V and 9 bases from J, the gap between germline ends came to 18 bases. Germline V gene data show CDR1 as MNHEY and CDR2 as SVGEGT. The CDR3 length is 13 residues. CDR3 loop: CASSLGQFGGQYF. CDR3 bases: TGTGCCAGCAGCCTGGGGCAGTTCGGGGGGCAGTACTTC.